The source of this TCR beta chain is a study of blood T cells in healthy people across ages. V shed 6 bases and J shed 4 bases, with 14 bases lying between them. CDR3 length: 14 amino acids. A sample-barcoded 5' primer and a J-beta primer mix were used in a second PCR of roughly 7 to 12 cycles. TCRdb independently ran MiXCR on the 5' RACE reads; one entry per CDR3 protein. The sample consists of just under 750,000 distinct CDR3 sequences, about 20% of them appearing once. Ten or more counts support this clonotype. This clonotype originated in a man in his 70s in good health. Sequenced input: blood. The chain carries TRBV12-3 or TRBV12-4 and TRBJ2-3; D gene unclear. CDR3 nucleotide sequence: TGTGCCAGCAGCCCTCAGTTTGTTGCAGATACGCAGTATTTT. As protein: CASSPQFVADTQYF.